Shown below are 19 T cell receptor beta chains from a single sample sequenced in a study of cytomegalovirus exposure and HLA in healthy donors. The PCR made use of 60 Vbeta and 13 Jbeta primers. The method was immunoSEQ multiplex PCR; TCRdb's version includes in-frame clones alone and lacks a portion of them. The profile shows 65,000 to 100,000 clones, about 76% of them singletons. Sequenced: PBMCs. The receptors were sampled from a middle-aged woman in good health and CMV-seropositive.

The J gene is TRBJ1-2, the V gene TRBV25-1; D not resolved. CDR3 size: 15 residues. With 1 base removed from V and 4 bases from J, the gap between germline ends came to 13 bases. The germline gives CDR1 MGHDK, CDR2 SYGVNS. The CDR3 nucleotides are TGTGCCAGCAGTGAATTAGATGGAGATTCCTATGGCTACACCTTC. Amino acid sequence: CASSELDGDSYGYTF.

CDR3 sequence (DNA): TGTGCCAGCAGCTTAGGTTCGAGGATCTCACCAGATACGCAGTATTTT. It translates to CASSLGSRISPDTQYF. This chain links TRBV11-3 with TRBJ2-3; D unresolved. Germline-derived CDR1 and CDR2 are SGHNT and YENEEA. Trimming stripped 1 base from V and 4 bases from J, with 15 bases between. This CDR3 region has 16 residues.

The chain has TRBV7-2 and TRBJ2-2; TRBD2 matches at 8 bases. V shed 5 bases, J shed 4 bases, and the junction held 6 bases outside the gene matches. Germline CDR1 and CDR2: SGHTA and FQGNSA. This CDR3 is built from 15 residues. The CDR3 DNA reads TGTGCCAGCAGCCTACTGGGACTAGGCACCGGGGAGCTGTTTTTT. Residues: CASSLLGLGTGELFF. Using reference TRBV7-2 and TRBJ2-2 for the parts outside the CDR3, the full variable domain is GAGVSQSPSNKVTEKGKDVELRCDPISGHTALYWYRQSLGQGLEFLIYFQGNSAPDKSGLPSDRFSAERTGGSVSTLTIQRTQQEDSAVYLCASSLLGLGTGELFFGEGSRLTVL.

There are a few counts of this clone. This chain uses TRBV2 with TRBJ1-5, with TRBD1 matching 9 bases. Trimming cost V 6 bases and J 5 bases; bases outside gene matches: 8. Germline-derived CDR1 and CDR2 are SNHLY and FYNNEI. The CDR3 has 15 residues. CDR3 bases: TGTGCCAGCAGGAGAACAGGGGGCGCGGATCAGCCCCAGCATTTT. Its protein is CASRRTGGADQPQHF.

The rearrangement uses TRBV7-6 and TRBJ2-7; TRBD1 matches 8 bases. The CDR3 length is 14 residues. V shed 4 bases and J 7 bases; nucleotides not matched to a gene: 9. Germline V gives CDR1 SGHVS, CDR2 FNYEAQ. CDR3 region: CASSSTGVPWEQYF. In DNA form, the CDR3 reads TGTGCCAGCAGCTCGACAGGGGTCCCCTGGGAGCAGTACTTC.

CDR3 sequence reads: CASRDRAAEAFF. In nucleotides, the CDR3 is TGTGCCAGCAGGGACAGGGCCGCTGAAGCTTTCTTT. The J gene is TRBJ1-1, the V gene TRBV2, with TRBD1 matching 8 bases. The CDR3 is 12 residues long. With V trimmed by 6 bases and J by 6 bases, 3 bases remained unmatched. Germline CDR1 and CDR2: SNHLY and FYNNEI.

The V gene is TRBV5-1, the J gene TRBJ1-1, with D hard to call. Trimming took off 2 bases at V and 1 base at J, with 12 bases between the two ends. Per germline, CDR1 SGHRS and CDR2 YFSETQ. This CDR3 region has 15 residues. The CDR3 DNA sequence: TGCGCCAGCAGCTTAGTCACCCTAGAGAACACTGAAGCTTTCTTT. It translates to CASSLVTLENTEAFF.

The V gene is TRBV7-2, the J gene TRBJ2-1; 7 bases are shared with TRBD2. V was pared by 5 bases and J by 3 bases, with 7 bases of the junction left unmatched. Per the germline V gene, CDR1 is SGHTA and CDR2 is FQGNSA. CDR3 size: 15 residues. CDR3 nucleotide sequence: TGTGCCAGCAGCGCGATCCGGGGGGACTACAATGAGCAGTTCTTC. This translates into CASSAIRGDYNEQFF.

The chain joins TRBV28 to TRBJ2-7; 8 bases fit TRBD1. V was pared by 5 bases and J by 12 bases, with 18 bases of the junction left unmatched. CDR3 size: 15 residues. The germline gives CDR1 MDHEN, CDR2 SYDVKM. Here the CDR3 DNA reads TGTGCCAGCAGTCCTTACAGAGGCCGGGACAGGAAAGGGTACTTC. It codes for CASSPYRGRDRKGYF.

A single count supports this clone. The V gene is TRBV5-4, the J gene TRBJ2-3, with 11 bases aligning to TRBD2. Germline V gives CDR1 SGHNT, CDR2 YYREEE (reference sequence). The junction had 4 bases not matched to a gene; V was cut back by 2 bases and J by 2 bases. This CDR3 has 16 residues. CDR3 nucleotide sequence: TGTGCCAGCAGCTTTAGACTAGCGGGAACCACAGATACGCAGTATTTT. It specifies CASSFRLAGTTDTQYF. The variable domain in full, completed from reference TRBV5-4 and TRBJ2-3, reads ETGVTQSPTHLIKTRGQQVTLRCSSQSGHNTVSWYQQALGQGPQFIFQYYREEENGRGNFPPRFSGLQFPNYSSELNVNALELDDSALYLCASSFRLAGTTDTQYFGPGTRLTVL.

This clone has only a few counts. The V gene is TRBV7-6, the J gene TRBJ1-4; no firm D call. TRBJ2-2 explains the end of the DNA better; the J call may be wrong. There are 12 residues in the CDR3. Germline CDR1 is SGHVS and CDR2 is FNYEAQ. CDR3 protein: CASSLDAGELFF. In DNA form, the CDR3 reads TGTGCCAGCAGCTTAGATGCAGGGGAGCTGTTTTTT.

The chain joins TRBV6-1 to TRBJ1-2; 8 bases are shared with TRBD1. The CDR3 consists of 17 residues. Germline CDR1 is MNHNS and CDR2 is SASEGT. V lost 4 bases and J lost 4; bases outside the gene matches: 14. CDR3 residues: CASSAGQGGGPGYGYTF. CDR3 coding DNA: TGTGCCAGCAGTGCTGGACAGGGCGGCGGCCCGGGCTATGGCTACACCTTC.

The CDR3: CASSPPRVKHYNEQFF. The DNA for the CDR3 is TGTGCCAGCAGCCCCCCCCGGGTAAAACACTACAATGAGCAGTTCTTC. The rearrangement uses TRBV2 and TRBJ2-1, with unresolved D. The CDR3 has 16 amino acids. Looked up from germline, CDR1 is SNHLY and CDR2 is FYNNEI. V was clipped by 6 bases and J by 3 bases, with 18 bases between them.

The rearrangement uses TRBV19 and TRBJ1-1, with D perhaps TRBD1 (6 bases). V was trimmed by 7 bases and J by 4 bases, leaving 16 bases between them. Germline V lookup: CDR1 LNHDA, CDR2 SQIVND (reference sequence). The CDR3 covers 14 residues. This chain's CDR3 is CASTVQGRGTEAFF. As DNA, the CDR3 is TGTGCCAGTACTGTCCAGGGGAGGGGCACTGAAGCTTTCTTT.

This CDR3 is CASRATGNTEAFF. DNA for the CDR3: TGTGCCAGCAGAGCTACAGGGAACACTGAAGCTTTCTTT. The rearrangement uses TRBV27 and TRBJ1-1, with D tentatively TRBD1 (5 bases). The CDR3 is 13 amino acids. The V gene's germline CDR1 is MNHEY and CDR2 SMNVEV (reference sequence). V gave up 6 bases and J gave up 1 base, with 9 bases separating them.

The chain combines TRBV16 with TRBJ2-7; TRBD2 might be the D (5 bases). Germline values: CDR1 KGHSY, CDR2 FQNENV. V was trimmed by 2 bases and J by 1 base, leaving 12 bases between them. The CDR3 has 15 residues. CDR3 sequence: CASSQDRTGSYEQYF. CDR3 DNA: TGTGCCAGCAGCCAAGATCGGACGGGGTCCTACGAGCAGTACTTC. The whole variable domain, filled in from reference TRBV16 and TRBJ2-7, reads GEEVAQTPKHLVRGEGQKAKLYCAPIKGHSYVFWYQQVLKNEFKFLISFQNENVFDETGMPKERFSAKCLPNSPCSLEIQATKLEDSAVYFCASSQDRTGSYEQYFGPGTRLTVT.

This chain joins TRBV10-1 and TRBJ2-3, with 7 positions matching TRBD2. Germline V CDR1 and CDR2: WNHNN, SYGVQD (reference sequence). The ends lost 3 bases at V and 2 bases at J; junction bases unmatched: 8. CDR3 length: 16 amino acids. CDR3 DNA: TGCGCCAGCAGTGACACTACCGGGAGGAACACAGATACGCAGTATTTT. It encodes CASSDTTGRNTDTQYF.

Notes on this clone: A junction boundary mismatches the germline segment, possibly from a read error. The chain combines TRBV25-1 with TRBJ2-5, with D possibly being TRBD2 (6 bases). This CDR3 is 18 amino acids long. Germline CDR1 is MGHDK and CDR2 is SYGVNS. CDR3 in DNA: TGTGCCAGCAGTGAGCTAGCGTTAGCAGGAGCCACTCAAGGGACCCAGTACTTC. It encodes CASSELALAGATQGTQYF.

The V and J genes are TRBV7-3 and TRBJ1-6, with 8 bases identical to TRBD1. The CDR3 spans 14 residues. Germline CDR1 is SGHTA and CDR2 is FQGTGA. V trimming: 5 bases; J trimming: 6 bases; junction bases outside the gene matches: 3. CDR3 sequence: CASSRGQVNSPLHF. Here the CDR3 DNA reads TGTGCCAGCAGCCGGGGACAGGTTAATTCACCCCTCCACTTT.